This is a list of T cell receptor beta chains from one sample in a study of Graves' ophthalmopathy and Graves' hyperthyroidism. TCRdb independently ran MiXCR on the multiplex PCR reads; one entry per CDR3 protein. Of 230,000 or so distinct CDR3 sequences detected, 45% appear once; the ten largest clones hold roughly half. The sample consisted of peripheral blood. All receptors derive from an adult man with Graves' ophthalmopathy. The CDR3 runs from the conserved cysteine through the conserved F or W. The order of the fields is V gene, D gene, CDR3 protein. The D gene is left open where the match is weak.

>TRBV19|.
CASSGVEINTGELFF
>TRBV5-1|.
CASSLDQGGQPQHF
>TRBV4-2|TRBD2
CASSQEIELAGAGETQYF
>TRBV7-9|.
CASSLKGVNSPLHF
>TRBV5-1|TRBD1
CASSPGQVRNQPQHF
>TRBV12-3/TRBV12-4|TRBD1
CASSLTTGGDEQYF
>TRBV5-1|.
CASSLSRPSFEQYF
>TRBV2|TRBD1
CASRAGQGAREQYF
>TRBV6-2/TRBV6-3|.
CASSFGPDKDNYGYTF
>TRBV5-1|TRBD2
CASSSPASGSRYEQYF
>TRBV20-1|TRBD1
CSAGQGHQETQYF
>TRBV5-5|.
CASSLSGTLYEQYF
>TRBV19|.
CASSPYQGPQPQHF
>TRBV5-1|.
CASSLNGGNQPQHF
>TRBV7-2|.
CASSLALGANVLTF
>TRBV20-1|.
CSARMAGVRETQYF
>TRBV7-9|.
CASRSSSTYGYTF
>TRBV19|.
CASNMGGSSYNSPLHF
>TRBV7-2|.
CASTESGGVEDEQYF
>TRBV7-2|.
CASSFQVETQYF
>TRBV19|.
CASFRRNYGYTF
>TRBV11-2|.
CASSLLGGTYEQYF
>TRBV13|.
CASSLVGENTEAFF
>TRBV12-3/TRBV12-4|.
CASSVPGELFF
>TRBV19|.
CASSTRQTHNTEAFF
>TRBV7-6|TRBD1
CASSLKGQGNTEAFF
>TRBV5-6|TRBD1
CASRKRQGRETQYF
>TRBV2|TRBD2
CASHSGGETQYF
>TRBV6-2/TRBV6-3|TRBD1
CASIDRGSPSPSTEAFF
>TRBV20-1|TRBD1
CSAASSGQGAGGYTF
>TRBV2|.
CASSWQALREAFF
>TRBV12-3/TRBV12-4|TRBD1
CASKLGQGDGYTF
>TRBV10-3|.
CASFELLHEQYF
>TRBV5-1|TRBD2
CASSLVSGHTGELFF
>TRBV24-1|TRBD1
CATSERNRGVEQFF
>TRBV14|TRBD1
CASSSGGVGDQPQHF
>TRBV7-8|.
CASSLESGANVLTF
>TRBV7-2|.
CASSLTESYEQYF
>TRBV7-2|.
CASSFWGDQPQHF
>TRBV7-2|.
CASSLADSAQETQYF
>TRBV5-6|.
CASSAYSLTNTGELFF
>TRBV5-5|TRBD1
CASSSPDRGFYEQYF
>TRBV19|.
CASSIRSGEKNTEAFF
>TRBV7-9|.
CASSWGRGGPNQPQHF
>TRBV7-3|.
CASSLLPPGPQETQYF
>TRBV5-1|.
CASSLEVISGYTGELFF
>TRBV7-9|TRBD1
CASSPQGASNQPQHF
>TRBV19|.
CASRSGPSTDTQYF
>TRBV10-3|.
CAISGSKSQETQYF
>TRBV29-1|.
CSRGLNTEAFF
>TRBV15|.
CATRFGGPNEQFF
>TRBV2|.
CASKEEGETQYF
>TRBV12-3/TRBV12-4|.
CASSLAERGTEAFF
>TRBV5-1|.
CASSFAGLGNTIYF
>TRBV28|.
CASSSPRTTGTQYF
>TRBV5-1|.
CASSLREVGELFF
>TRBV2|.
CASSVNREETQYF
>TRBV3-1|.
CASSFGRERLGVSGELFF
>TRBV28|.
CASSHLGGPQYF